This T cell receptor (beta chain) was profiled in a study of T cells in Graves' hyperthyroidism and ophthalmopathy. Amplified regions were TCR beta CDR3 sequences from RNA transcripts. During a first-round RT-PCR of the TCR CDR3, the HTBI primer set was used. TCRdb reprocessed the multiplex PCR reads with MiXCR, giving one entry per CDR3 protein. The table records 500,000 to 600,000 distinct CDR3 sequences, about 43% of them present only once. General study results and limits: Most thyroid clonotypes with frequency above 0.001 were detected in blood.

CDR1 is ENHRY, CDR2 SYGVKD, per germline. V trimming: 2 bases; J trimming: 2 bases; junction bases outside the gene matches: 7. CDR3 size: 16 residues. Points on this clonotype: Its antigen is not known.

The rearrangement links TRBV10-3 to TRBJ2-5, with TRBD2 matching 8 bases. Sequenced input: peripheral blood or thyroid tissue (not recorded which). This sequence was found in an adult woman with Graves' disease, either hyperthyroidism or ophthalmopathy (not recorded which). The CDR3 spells CAISEEGREEQETQYF. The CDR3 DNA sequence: TGTGCCATCAGTGAGGAGGGGCGGGAGGAACAAGAGACCCAGTACTTC.